One and the same sample provided the 15 T cell receptor beta chains below, sequenced in a study of T-cell memory formation after mild COVID-19. A single record per CDR3 protein comes from TCRdb applying MiXCR to the 5' RACE reads. The sample records just under 350,000 distinct CDR3 sequences, around 13% being singletons. Source material: PBMCs or a T cell subset sorted from them (not recorded which). The receptors stem from a man between 18 and 35 years old who had mild COVID-19 (a few samples of this study predate the infection). Cell type and time point are not known.

J is TRBJ2-1 and V is TRBV11-2; 15 bases fit TRBD2. Germline CDR1 and CDR2: SGHAT and FQNNGV. V lost 8 bases and J lost 8; bases outside the gene matches: 13. The CDR3 consists of 17 residues. The CDR3 DNA follows: TGTGCCAGCGCGGGACTAGCGGGGGGCGGGGTTTGGGATGAGCAGTTCTTC. It yields the protein CASAGLAGGGVWDEQFF.

The sample holds one count of this clonotype. CDR3 residues: CASRKTSGGTTGELFF. The CDR3 nucleotides read TGTGCCAGCCGAAAAACTAGCGGGGGTACCACCGGGGAGCTGTTTTTT. The chain has TRBV6-2 or TRBV6-3 and TRBJ2-2; TRBD2 matches 11 bases. The CDR3 contains 16 residues. Trimming took 8 bases from V and 4 from J; bases not matched to a gene: 9. In germline, CDR1 is MNHEY, CDR2 SVGEGT.

The rearrangement uses TRBV20-1 and TRBJ1-1, with D perhaps matching TRBD1 (5 bases). Germline values: CDR1 DFQATT, CDR2 SNEGSKA (reference sequence). The CDR3 contains 16 residues. V was shortened by 2 bases and J by 1 base, with 17 bases between the two germline ends. CDR3 in DNA: TGCAGTGCTAGATACCTCGCACGGGACGCGAACACTGAAGCTTTCTTT. Translating gives CSARYLARDANTEAFF.

This clonotype was seen many times. This rearrangement joins TRBV5-1 to TRBJ2-7, with D possibly being TRBD1 (5 bases). Looked up from germline, CDR1 is SGHRS and CDR2 is YFSETQ. The CDR3 loop spans 14 amino acids. The V and J ends lost 1 base and 4 bases respectively, with 12 bases between them. CDR3 bases: TGCGCCAGCAGCTTGCTAGACAGCTTATACGAGCAGTACTTC. Amino acid sequence: CASSLLDSLYEQYF.

The chain uses TRBV4-2 and TRBJ2-5; D is unclear. In germline, CDR1 is LGHNA, CDR2 YNFKEQ. CDR3 length: 14 residues. The V end lost 3 bases, the J end lost 1 base, and 9 bases lay between the germline ends. The CDR3 DNA is TGTGCCAGCAGCCAGAGTCGGAGCCAAGAGACCCAGTACTTC. This encodes CASSQSRSQETQYF.

This clonotype was counted a few times. This chain uses TRBV29-1 with TRBJ1-2; 9 nucleotides align to TRBD1. This CDR3 spans 12 amino acids. The V gene's germline CDR1 is SQVTM and CDR2 ANQGSEA. J lost 5 bases, V lost 7 bases, and 5 bases had no gene match. DNA of the CDR3: TGCAGCGAGGGGGACAGGGATTATGGCTACACCTTC. It specifies CSEGDRDYGYTF. The complete variable domain, with remaining parts taken from reference TRBV29-1 and TRBJ1-2, reads SAVISQKPSRDICQRGTSLTIQCQVDSQVTMMFWYRQQPGQSLTLIATANQGSEATYESGFVIDKFPISRPNLTFSTLTVSNMSPEDSSIYLCSEGDRDYGYTFGSGTRLTVV.

This chain links TRBV9 with TRBJ2-3, with D uncertain. The CDR3 sequence is 16 residues long. Germline assignment: CDR1 SGDLS and CDR2 YYNGEE. The V gene lost 0 bases and the J gene lost 0 bases, with 11 bases spanning the gap. The CDR3 spells CASSVEGSTSTDTQYF. The CDR3 nucleotides are TGTGCCAGCAGCGTAGAGGGCAGCACTAGCACAGATACGCAGTATTTT.

This clonotype was detected only a few times. J is TRBJ1-6 and V is TRBV12-3 or TRBV12-4, with D unresolved. Trimming cost V 8 bases and J 8 bases, with 10 bases left between them. The CDR3 runs 12 residues. This chain's CDR3 is CASGNADSPLHF. CDR3 sequence (DNA): TGTGCCAGCGGGAATGCGGATTCACCCCTCCACTTT.

The sample holds a few counts of this clonotype. The rearrangement links TRBV4-1 to TRBJ1-1; 8 bases agree with TRBD1. Germline CDR1 reads MGHRA; CDR2 reads YSYEKL. V was clipped by 4 bases and J by 1 base; unmatched bases: 5. CDR3 length equals 15 residues. CDR3 residues: CASSPGDRGNTEAFF. In DNA form, the CDR3 reads TGCGCCAGCAGCCCCGGTGACAGGGGGAACACTGAAGCTTTCTTT.

Only a few counts were recorded for this clonotype. V usage is TRBV11-2 and J usage is TRBJ2-3; unclear D gene. The CDR3 has 15 residues. The V gene's germline CDR1 is SGHAT and CDR2 FQNNGV. The germline V and J ends were trimmed by 4 bases and 4 bases, with 15 bases remaining between them. The CDR3 protein is CASSSLGLGADTQYF. The CDR3 DNA reads as TGTGCCAGCAGCTCGTTAGGGCTTGGCGCAGATACGCAGTATTTT.

There are a few counts of this clonotype. The genes are TRBV27 and TRBJ2-3; 12 nucleotides align to TRBD2. Germline V gene sequence: CDR1 MNHEY, CDR2 SMNVEV (reference sequence). Trimming at V came to 7 bases and at J to 4 bases, leaving 6 bases not matched to a gene. The CDR3 loop spans 15 amino acids. DNA of the CDR3: TGTGCCAGCAAAGAAGCTAGCGGGGGGGCAGATACGCAGTATTTT. Protein: CASKEASGGADTQYF.

The chain couples TRBV20-1 to TRBJ1-1; D is possibly TRBD1 (5 bases). Between the trimmed V and J ends, which lost 3 bases and 1 base, there was a span of 6 bases. There are 12 residues in the CDR3. Germline V gene lookup returns CDR1 DFQATT and CDR2 SNEGSKA (reference sequence). The DNA for the CDR3 is TGCAGTGCTAGGGGGCCGAACACTGAAGCTTTCTTT. It specifies CSARGPNTEAFF.

Ten or more counts support this clonotype. This chain connects TRBV7-2 to TRBJ1-5; D gene unclear. Between the trimmed V and J ends, which lost 3 bases and 3 bases, there was a span of 9 bases. Germline values: CDR1 SGHTA, CDR2 FQGNSA. This CDR3 spans 14 amino acids. The CDR3 protein is CASSFSRSNQPQHF. In DNA form, the CDR3 reads TGTGCCAGCAGCTTTTCGCGGTCCAATCAGCCCCAGCATTTT.

This clonotype was observed a few times. This chain links TRBV10-3 with TRBJ1-6; no definite D call. The V gene's germline CDR1 is ENHRY and CDR2 SYGVKD. There are 14 residues in the CDR3. Trimming stripped 10 bases from V and 0 bases from J, with 10 bases between. The CDR3 protein is CATSLSSYNSPLHF. The DNA of the CDR3 is TGTGCCACGTCCCTGAGCTCCTATAATTCACCCCTCCACTTT.

J is TRBJ1-4 and V is TRBV5-1, with D tentatively TRBD1 (5 bases). The CDR3 is made up of 14 amino acids. Germline V gene data show CDR1 as SGHRS and CDR2 as YFSETQ. V gave up 0 bases and J gave up 3 bases, with 6 bases separating them. CDR3 protein: CASSLGQSNEKLFF. The CDR3 nucleotides are TGCGCCAGCAGCTTGGGACAGTCTAATGAAAAACTGTTTTTT. The entire variable domain, with the rest obtained from reference TRBV5-1 and TRBJ1-4, is as follows: KAGVTQTPRYLIKTRGQQVTLSCSPISGHRSVSWYQQTPGQGLQFLFEYFSETQRNKGNFPGRFSGRQFSNSRSEMNVSTLELGDSALYLCASSLGQSNEKLFFGSGTQLSVL.